These 8 T cell receptor beta chains were sequenced from one sample in a study of CD8+CD57+ T cells in acquired aplastic anemia. Sequenced patients had shown CD8+CD57+ cell expansion by flow cytometry. TCR beta VDJ and CDR3 were profiled, and genomic DNA was the template. TCRdb fed the reads into MiXCR, producing one record per CDR3 protein. The sample has about 160,000 distinct CDR3 sequences; 40% to 55% are singletons. The sequencing sample was made of sorted CD4+, CD8+, or CD8+CD57+ T cells (not recorded which) from PBMCs. These receptors were taken from a human donor with aplastic anemia.

The rearrangement links TRBV20-1 to TRBJ1-5; tentatively, D is TRBD1 (6 bases). CDR3 length: 12 residues. Germline V lookup: CDR1 DFQATT, CDR2 SNEGSKA (reference sequence). Deletions cut 6 bases from V and 6 bases from J, with 12 bases between. CDR3 DNA: TGCAGTGCAGCAAGGGGGTCTCAGCCCCAGCATTTT. Translating gives CSAARGSQPQHF.

This clonotype showed up just a few times. This chain joins TRBV27 and TRBJ1-5; no firm D call. Germline CDR1 and CDR2: MNHEY and SMNVEV (reference sequence). V was trimmed by 6 bases and J by 3 bases, leaving 12 bases between them. This CDR3 has 14 amino acids. The chain's CDR3 is CASSSGPYNQPQHF. The CDR3 DNA follows: TGTGCCAGCAGCTCAGGACCTTACAATCAGCCCCAGCATTTT.

The chain employs TRBV20-1 and TRBJ2-3; D might be TRBD2 (6 bases). The CDR3 is made up of 14 amino acids. From germline, CDR1 is DFQATT and CDR2 SNEGSKA (reference sequence). V was trimmed by 3 bases and J by 2 bases, leaving 12 bases between them. CDR3 sequence reads: CSASTSLNTDTQYF. The CDR3 DNA reads TGCAGTGCTAGTACTAGCCTAAACACAGATACGCAGTATTTT.

At least ten counts were recorded for this clonotype. V gene TRBV3-1 combines with J gene TRBJ1-6, with 7 bases identical to TRBD1. CDR1 and CDR2 (germline): LGHDT, YNNKEL (reference sequence). The CDR3 is 15 amino acids. V gave up 6 bases and J gave up 5 bases; unmatched junction bases: 7. The DNA of the CDR3 is TGTGCCAGCAGATCAATGGGACAGCATAATTCACCCCTCCACTTT. Amino acid sequence: CASRSMGQHNSPLHF.

About this clonotype itself: This sequence may be a read error, since a much larger clone differs from it by one base. The chain couples TRBV5-1 to TRBJ1-5; D is undetermined. The CDR3 extends over 15 amino acids. CDR1 is SGHRS and CDR2 is YFSETQ in the germline V gene. DNA for the CDR3: TGCGCCAGCAACCTAATGAACCGGGATAATCAGCCCCCGCATTTT. Encoded protein: CASNLMNRDNQPPHF.

Many counts were recorded for this clonotype. This rearrangement joins TRBV27 to TRBJ1-5; D gene uncertain. CDR1 MNHEY and CDR2 SMNVEV come from the germline V gene (reference sequence). The ends were cut back, 8 bases at V and 1 base at J, with 15 bases in the middle. The CDR3 spans 15 residues. CDR3 bases: TGTGCCAGCCGCCAAGCCGCACCCAGCAATCAGCCCCAGCATTTT. It translates to CASRQAAPSNQPQHF.

This clonotype has at least ten counts. The chain employs TRBV20-1 and TRBJ2-5; 8 bases map to TRBD2. Looked up from germline, CDR1 is DFQATT and CDR2 is SNEGSKA (reference sequence). Trimming took 6 bases from V and 1 from J; bases not matched to a gene: 13. The CDR3 runs 16 residues. The DNA for the CDR3 is TGCAGTGCCGCCTCTACGTCCGCGGGGGGCCAAGAGACCCAGTACTTC. This gives the protein CSAASTSAGGQETQYF.

This clonotype was counted between two and nine times. The chain employs TRBV18 and TRBJ1-5; D is ambiguous. The ends were cut back, 2 bases at V and 3 bases at J, with 11 bases in the middle. The CDR3 runs 15 residues. Germline V CDR1 and CDR2: KGHSH, LQKENI. This CDR3 is CASSPDGQLNQPQHF. The CDR3 region has the DNA TGTGCCAGCTCACCAGATGGGCAGCTCAATCAGCCCCAGCATTTT.